The T cell receptor beta chain under discussion was sequenced for a study of blood T cell repertoires in COVID-19. Study in general: Samples of COVID-19 (acute and convalescent) were obtained from the United States, Italy and Spain. T cells, B-cell-depleted T cells, or PBMCs provided the cDNA or gDNA that served as material.

The trim removed 3 bases at V and 2 bases at J, leaving 4 bases unmatched. The germline gives CDR1 LNHDA, CDR2 SQIVND (reference sequence). This CDR3 contains 16 residues. The authors' processing: Using reference gene primer amplification, nucleated cell counts were estimated. TCRdb's copy holds only in-frame clones and misses some; the assay was immunoSEQ multiplex PCR. V and J calls and clone size come straight from that table; D and trimming were deduced from the DNA. The sample shows around 100,000 clones, roughly nine tenths of them seen only once. The V and J genes are TRBV19 and TRBJ2-1; 10 bases are a match to TRBD2. The sample was peripheral blood. This clonotype was sampled from a middle-aged man with active COVID-19. This CDR3 reads CASSIPLAGAYNEQFF. CDR3 coding DNA: TGTGCCAGTAGTATTCCCCTAGCGGGAGCCTACAATGAGCAGTTCTTC. Full variable domain (missing parts from reference TRBV19 and TRBJ2-1): DGGITQSPKYLFRKEGQNVTLSCEQNLNHDAMYWYRQDPGQGLRLIYYSQIVNDFQKGDIAEGYSVSREKKESFPLTVTSAQKNPTAFYLCASSIPLAGAYNEQFFGPGTRLTVL.